These T cell receptor beta chains were read from a single sample in a study of blood T cell repertoires in COVID-19. The protocol was immunoSEQ multiplex PCR, while the TCRdb copy is restricted to in-frame clones and leaves out a portion. Of approximately 300,000 clones listed, around 92% are singletons. The source material was PBMCs or T cells enriched from blood (not recorded which). The receptors derive from a woman in her 30s who had recovered from COVID-19. Each CDR3 is given with its conserved first and last residue. Fields, in order: D gene, clone size, J gene, V gene, CDR3 length, CDR3 DNA, CDR3 protein. A D gene is named only where the DNA matches it firmly. Clone sizes are given selectively: once, few, many, or a class where the clone is expanded.

>-|-|TRBJ2-1|TRBV6-5|15
TGTGCCAGCAGTTCCCGCGGGTTCGGCTACAATGAGCAGTTCTTC
CASSSRGFGYNEQFF
>TRBD2|-|TRBJ2-7|TRBV11-2|15
TGTGCCAGCAGCCGGACTAGCGGGAGTATCTACGAGCAGTACTTC
CASSRTSGSIYEQYF
>-|-|TRBJ1-2|TRBV27|16
TGTGCCAGCAGTTTATCGCGCCCAGGACATAGGGATGGCTACACCTTC
CASSLSRPGHRDGYTF
>-|-|TRBJ2-1|TRBV4-1|20
TGCGCCAGCAGCCAAACTACTGCGCGTCCCTCTCCCACTAGCAACAATGAGCAGTTCTTC
CASSQTTARPSPTSNNEQFF
>TRBD2|-|TRBJ2-7|TRBV9|15
TGTGCCAGCAGCGTAGCTACCGCGGGAGCATCGGAGCAGTACTTC
CASSVATAGASEQYF
>-|once|TRBJ1-2|TRBV4-2|15
TGTGCCAGCAGCCAAGGGCAGGTTCTAAAGTATGGCTACACCTTC
CASSQGQVLKYGYTF
>TRBD1|-|TRBJ1-1|TRBV14|15
TGTGCCAGCAGCCAATTCCAGGGGGTTGTGGCTGAAGCTTTCTTT
CASSQFQGVVAEAFF
>TRBD2|-|TRBJ2-4|TRBV28|16
TGTGCCAGCAGTGACAATATAGCGGGAGGGACCACCCTTCAGTACTTC
CASSDNIAGGTTLQYF
>-|-|TRBJ1-5|TRBV27|16
TGTGCCAGCAGTTCAGCCGGGACACCAAGCAATCAGCCCCAGCATTTT
CASSSAGTPSNQPQHF
>-|-|TRBJ1-1|TRBV14|15
TGTGCCAGCAGCAGAGGCCAGGGTCAGTCCACTGAAGCTTTCTTT
CASSRGQGQSTEAFF
>-|-|TRBJ2-2|TRBV14|18
TGTGCCAGCAGCCAACTGATGGGTGCAGGTGGGAACACCGGGGAGCTGTTTTTT
CASSQLMGAGGNTGELFF
>TRBD1|-|TRBJ2-5|TRBV12-5|14
TGTGCTAGTGGACCCCAGGGGGCGCGGGAGACCCAGTACTTC
CASGPQGARETQYF
>TRBD2|-|TRBJ2-1|TRBV28|14
TGTGCCAGCAGTCCCGGGACTAGGTACAATGAGCAGTTCTTC
CASSPGTRYNEQFF
>TRBD2|-|TRBJ2-1|TRBV3-1/TRBV3-2|16
TGTGCCAGCAGCCAAGGGACTAGCGGGGCCTTTAATGAGCAGTTCTTC
CASSQGTSGAFNEQFF
>-|-|TRBJ1-5|TRBV30|13
TGTGCCTGGAGTAATTTGTATCGTCAGCCCCAGCATTTT
CAWSNLYRQPQHF
>TRBD1|-|TRBJ1-2|TRBV4-1|14
TGCGCCAGCGCCAACTACAGGGGATACTATGGCTACACCTTC
CASANYRGYYGYTF
>-|-|TRBJ1-3|TRBV19|15
TGTGCCAGTAGTACTCATGAGAACTCTGGAAACACCATATATTTT
CASSTHENSGNTIYF
>-|-|TRBJ1-2|TRBV20-1|15
TGCAGTGCTAGTATTCTGCTAGGCGGTAACTATGGCTACACCTTC
CSASILLGGNYGYTF
>TRBD2|-|TRBJ2-1|TRBV5-4|17
TGTGCCAGCAGCCCTTCTTTACTAGCGGGAGTCTACAATGAGCAGTTCTTC
CASSPSLLAGVYNEQFF
>TRBD2|-|TRBJ2-1|TRBV28|13
TGTGGGACCGGGACTAGCGGGCTGAATGAGCAGTTCTTC
CGTGTSGLNEQFF
>TRBD1|once|TRBJ2-7|TRBV3-1/TRBV3-2|15
TGTGCCAGCAGCCAAGCCCCAGGGGGTTACTACGAGCAGTACTTC
CASSQAPGGYYEQYF
>TRBD2|-|TRBJ2-5|TRBV5-4|17
TGTGCCAGCAGCCCCGGGGGGCTAGCGGGATTACAAGAGACCCAGTACTTC
CASSPGGLAGLQETQYF
>-|-|TRBJ2-7|TRBV11-2|14
TGTGCCAGCAGCTTAGCTCCAGATTTTTACGAGCAGTACTTC
CASSLAPDFYEQYF
>TRBD2|-|TRBJ2-5|TRBV19|16
TGTGCCAGTAGTATAGATCATGGGGGAGGGCAAGAGACCCAGTACTTC
CASSIDHGGGQETQYF
>-|-|TRBJ1-2|TRBV28|15
TGTGCCAGCAGTGTCTATGTTACCGTCCTTCCTGGCTACACCTTC
CASSVYVTVLPGYTF
>-|-|TRBJ2-7|TRBV5-6|15
TGTGCCAGCAGCTTCATAGCGGTGGGCTCCTACGAGCAGTACTTC
CASSFIAVGSYEQYF
>-|-|TRBJ1-5|TRBV2|18
TGTGCCAGCAGTGAAGATGCCAGGGGCGAGTATAGCAATCAGCCCCAGCATTTT
CASSEDARGEYSNQPQHF
>TRBD1|-|TRBJ2-7|TRBV18|15
TGTGCCAGCTCACCGCCCGGACAGGGAGCTCTCGAGCAGTACTTC
CASSPPGQGALEQYF
>TRBD2|-|TRBJ2-1|TRBV5-1|13
TGCGCCAGCACTAGCGGGAGTGGGGCTGAGCAGTTCTTC
CASTSGSGAEQFF
>TRBD1|-|TRBJ2-2|TRBV24-1|18
TGTGCCACCAGTGGGCGGGACAGGGGCCAATCGAACACCGGGGAGCTGTTTTTT
CATSGRDRGQSNTGELFF
>TRBD2|-|TRBJ2-7|TRBV13|19
TGTGCCAGCAGCTTTTGGGTGTTAGCGGGGCCTCATCTCTCCTACGAGCAGTACTTC
CASSFWVLAGPHLSYEQYF
>TRBD2|once|TRBJ2-3|TRBV11-2|14
TGTGCCAGCAGCCTAGGGACTAGATTCCATACGCAGTATTTT
CASSLGTRFHTQYF
>TRBD1|-|TRBJ1-2|TRBV5-1|15
TGCGCCAGCAGCCGTAACCTGGACAGGTCTGGTGGCTACACCTTC
CASSRNLDRSGGYTF
>-|-|TRBJ2-1|TRBV25-1|16
TGTGCCAGCAGATCTAGCGTCAGGAGCTCCTACAATGAGCAGTTCTTC
CASRSSVRSSYNEQFF
>TRBD1|-|TRBJ2-1|TRBV3-1/TRBV3-2|14
TGTGCCAGCAGCACCCAGACAGGGCTGAATGAGCAGTTCTTC
CASSTQTGLNEQFF
>TRBD1|-|TRBJ2-5|TRBV6-5|14
TGTGCCAGCAGTCGGACAGGGATGAGAGAGACCCAGTACTTC
CASSRTGMRETQYF
>TRBD2|-|TRBJ2-1|TRBV3-1/TRBV3-2|14
TGTGCCAGCAGCCTTAGCGGGAGCATTAATGAGCAGTTCTTC
CASSLSGSINEQFF